The sequence of this TCR beta chain was determined in a study of cytomegalovirus exposure and HLA in healthy donors. Study-wide results and limits: Overall, approximately 150 TCR beta chains were annotated as cytomegalovirus-associated. Follow-up analysis seemed to connect common viral pathogens with several of the most significant clusters identified.

This clone was observed once. The antigen remains unidentified. This CDR3 region has 15 residues. The V and J ends lost 1 base and 3 bases respectively, with 12 bases between them. Germline V gene data show CDR1 as SNHLY and CDR2 as FYNNEI. Researchers ran the PCR with 60 Vbeta and 13 Jbeta primers. TCRdb's copy holds only in-frame clones and misses some; the assay was immunoSEQ multiplex PCR. The data show approximately 170,000 clones, about 85% seen once. Input material: PBMCs. V usage is TRBV2 and J usage is TRBJ2-5, with no clear D. This receptor was obtained from a man aged 25 to 40 in good health and CMV-seropositive. The CDR3 DNA follows: TGTGCCAGCAGTGAAGGCGAGCTAGGAAAAGAGACCCAGTACTTC. Encoded protein: CASSEGELGKETQYF.